This T cell receptor (beta chain) was documented in a study of T cells after somatic rescue of genetic block. Only in-frame clones appear in the TCRdb table, and some are missing; sequencing was by immunoSEQ multiplex PCR. Here the sample spans 10,000 to 15,000 clones, about 69% being singletons. The clonotype originates from a boy between 10 and 17 years old. Sequenced: peripheral blood mononuclear cells (PBMCs).

CDR3 nucleotide sequence: TGTGCCAGCAGCCCCTGGGCAGATAAAAACATTCAGTACTTC. This gives the protein CASSPWADKNIQYF. This rearrangement joins TRBV7-9 to TRBJ2-4; D gene ambiguous. The germline CDR1 and CDR2 sequences are SEHNR and FQNEAQ (reference sequence). This CDR3 has 14 amino acids. Trimming removed 5 bases at V and 4 bases at J, with 12 bases between.